This TCR beta chain is from a study of control samples from healthy donors and cancer patients. Method: immunoSEQ multiplex PCR; TCRdb's copy keeps in-frame clones and lacks some. The sample comprises approximately 87,000 clones, about 88% of which are singletons, and around 1.3% rests with the top ten. Per germline, CDR1 SGDLS and CDR2 YYNGEE. With V trimmed by 0 bases and J by 7 bases, 6 bases remained unmatched. The CDR3 runs 15 residues. This clone was seen a single time. The TCR originated in a woman aged 45-59 years in good health. The chain is built from TRBV9 and TRBJ1-2, with 10 bases aligning to TRBD1. What was sequenced was blood. CDR3 nucleotide sequence: TGTGCCAGCAGCGTAGCCCCGGACAGGGGGTCTGGCTACACCTTC. Its protein product is CASSVAPDRGSGYTF.